The clone carrying this TCR beta chain occurred a few times. The antigen remains undetermined. Transcripts of RNA were the source for amplifying TCR beta CDR3 regions. An initial RT-PCR round employing HTBI primers preceded a second-round multiplex PCR. TCRdb re-called the multiplex PCR reads through MiXCR, storing one row per CDR3 protein. The repertoire holds about 370,000 distinct CDR3 sequences, with about a sixth as singletons. This entry is derived from a study of Graves' ophthalmopathy and Graves' hyperthyroidism. Cases classed as stable hyperthyroidism had no ophthalmopathy within 18 months of follow-up. The hyperthyroidism patients had a new diagnosis of under 2 months' duration and were aged 18 to 65. Patients were diagnosed from clinical symptoms, serum thyroxine, TRAb, thyroid ultrasound and orbital computed tomography. Study-level results: Most clonotypes expanded in thyroid above 0.001 frequency were present in blood too.

This TCR came from an adult woman with stable Graves' hyperthyroidism. The sample consisted of peripheral blood.

As DNA, the CDR3 is TGTGCCAGCAGCGGAGGGTTAGCGGAATACTCCTACGAGCAGTACTTC. Translation: CASSGGLAEYSYEQYF. The rearrangement uses TRBV9 and TRBJ2-7; D is possibly TRBD2 (6 bases). CDR3 size: 16 residues. Per germline, CDR1 SGDLS and CDR2 YYNGEE. V was trimmed by 3 bases and J by 0 bases, leaving 16 bases between them.